This paragraph covers one TCR beta chain sequence. Its specific antigen is unknown. Base quality data are lacking; no much larger clone is found one base away. Data came from an Illumina NovaSeq 6000. cDNA libraries for TCRalpha and TCRbeta were prepared by 5'RACE using constant-segment primers, with sample barcodes and unique molecular identifiers added. RNA was extracted from every sample with Trizol reagent. The libraries were amplified in two PCR steps, and the second step added a second sample barcode and Illumina TruSeq adapters. Sequencing of the libraries was done on an Illumina NovaSeq, producing 2 x 150 bp paired-end reads. The study's own analysis went as follows. With migec v1.2.7, reads were demultiplexed and then collapsed into UMI-guided consensus sequences. Using mixcr v2.1.11, UMI consensuses were aligned to TRA and TRB V and J templates and then assembled into clonotypes. Clonotypes were classified as expanded or contracted when called significant by both edgeR and NoisET, with noise models trained on biological replicates. For edgeR calls, the thresholds were a false discovery rate-adjusted p below 0.01 and a log2 fold-change of 1. As an exploratory analysis of dynamics, max-normalized trajectories of the 1000 most abundant clonotypes were examined with PCA combined with hierarchical clustering. Separately sequenced CD4+ and CD8+ repertoires were used to assign the CD4 or CD8 phenotype of responding clones. The public reads were reanalyzed by TCRdb: fastp trimming at Q25, MiXCR alignment, in-frame beta chains only. Records with the same CDR3 protein are collapsed into one entry carrying the most frequent genes and DNA. The V and J calls and clone size are TCRdb's, not the authors'. This sample is represented by over 450,000 distinct CDR3 sequences; about a fifth of them were singletons. Jointly, the top ten make up around an eighth of the sample.

V loses 2 bases of germline sequence and J loses 8 bases, and the interval between the two ends is 18 bases. CDR1 and CDR2 are read off the germline V gene (reference sequence) as SEHNR and FQNEAQ. The CDR3, from cysteine to phenylalanine, totals 15 residues. The only DNA kept is the CDR3, 45 bases in frame from the first base. Ficoll-Paque density gradient centrifugation was used to isolate PBMCs. These data originate in a study of T-cell memory formation after mild COVID-19 (dated by TCRdb to the early 2020s). In terms of the full investigation: TCR sequence clusters from the two donors were largely donor specific. In a couple of donors, T-cell clones that expanded and contracted after mild COVID-19 were followed by sequencing TCRalpha and TCRbeta repertoires longitudinally. The cohort comprised two young, previously healthy adult volunteers, one female and one male.

What the study reported, not specific to this receptor: Whether the second-wave clones peaking on day 37 were SARS-CoV-2 specific was not confirmed. Some responding clones were detected in pre-infection memory, suggesting pre-existing cross-reactive memory T cells joined the SARS-CoV-2 response. Clones that contracted from day 15 to 85 showed balanced CD4/CD8 phenotypes, whereas a second wave of clones that expanded from day 15 to 37 leaned towards CD4+. Contracting CD4+ clones appeared mostly in the CM and EM memory subsets, whereas CD8+ clones were enriched in EMRA. Only a couple of mild cases were covered in the study, and larger cohorts including severe cases with pre-infection samples were considered necessary.

The V and J segments used are TRBV7-9 and TRBJ1-2, with the D gene not clear enough to name. Sequencing was carried out using PBMCs or a T cell subset sorted from them (not recorded which). The receptor was derived from an adult woman who had mild COVID-19 (a few samples of this study predate the infection). The sample titles of this study are shuffled in the database, so cell type and time point are left out; the donor was told from shared clones. The CDR3 region has the sequence CASSLPAGRRRGYTF. In nucleotides, the sequence is TGTGCCAGCAGCTTACCGGCTGGCAGAAGAAGGGGCTACACCTTC. Where the CDR3 stops, the reference TRBV7-9 and TRBJ1-2 genes take over; the full variable domain is DTGVSQNPRHKITKRGQNVTFRCDPISEHNRLYWYRQTLGQGPEFLTYFQNEAQLEKSRLLSDRFSAERPKGSFSTLEIQRTEQGDSAMYLCASSLPAGRRRGYTFGSGTRLTVV.